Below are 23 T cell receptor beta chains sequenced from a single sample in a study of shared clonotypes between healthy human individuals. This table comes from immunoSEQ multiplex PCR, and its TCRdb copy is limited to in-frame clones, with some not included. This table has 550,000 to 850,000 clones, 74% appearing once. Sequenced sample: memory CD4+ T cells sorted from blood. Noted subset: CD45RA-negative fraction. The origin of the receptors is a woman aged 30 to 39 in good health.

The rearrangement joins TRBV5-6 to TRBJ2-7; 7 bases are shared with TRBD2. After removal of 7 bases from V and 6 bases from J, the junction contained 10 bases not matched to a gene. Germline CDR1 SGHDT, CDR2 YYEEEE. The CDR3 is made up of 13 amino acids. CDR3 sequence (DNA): TGTGCCAGCGGAGTCGCGGGAGTGGGCGAGCAGTACTTC. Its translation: CASGVAGVGEQYF.

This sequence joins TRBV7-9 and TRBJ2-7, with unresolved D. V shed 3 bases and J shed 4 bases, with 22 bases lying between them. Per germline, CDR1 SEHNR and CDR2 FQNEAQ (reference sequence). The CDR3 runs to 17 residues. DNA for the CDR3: TGTGCCAGCAGCTTTAACCGGCAGGAGCTCATTTCGTACGAGCAGTACTTC. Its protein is CASSFNRQELISYEQYF.

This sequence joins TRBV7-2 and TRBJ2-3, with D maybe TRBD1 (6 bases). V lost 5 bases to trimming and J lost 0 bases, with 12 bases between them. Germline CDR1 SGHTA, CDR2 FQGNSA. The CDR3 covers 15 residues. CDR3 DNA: TGTGCCAGCAGCCAAAACAGGGTGAGCACAGATACGCAGTATTTT. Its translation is CASSQNRVSTDTQYF.

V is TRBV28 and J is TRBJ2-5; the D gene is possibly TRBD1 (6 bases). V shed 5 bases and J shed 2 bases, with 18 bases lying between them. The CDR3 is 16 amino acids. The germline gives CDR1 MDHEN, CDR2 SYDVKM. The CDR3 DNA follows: TGTGCCAGCAGTCCTTACCCACAGGGAATTCAAGAGACCCAGTACTTC. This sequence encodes CASSPYPQGIQETQYF.

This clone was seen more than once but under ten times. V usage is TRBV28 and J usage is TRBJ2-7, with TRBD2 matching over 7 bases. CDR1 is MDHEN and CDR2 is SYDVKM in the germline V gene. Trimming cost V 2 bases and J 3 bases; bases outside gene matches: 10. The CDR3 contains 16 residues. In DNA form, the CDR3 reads TGTGCCAGCAGTTTACCGGCCAGGGAGGGAAACTACGAGCAGTACTTC. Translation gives CASSLPAREGNYEQYF. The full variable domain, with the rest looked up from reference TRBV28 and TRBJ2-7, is DVKVTQSSRYLVKRTGEKVFLECVQDMDHENMFWYRQDPGLGLRLIYFSYDVKMKEKGDIPEGYSVSREKKERFSLILESASTNQTSMYLCASSLPAREGNYEQYFGPGTRLTVT.

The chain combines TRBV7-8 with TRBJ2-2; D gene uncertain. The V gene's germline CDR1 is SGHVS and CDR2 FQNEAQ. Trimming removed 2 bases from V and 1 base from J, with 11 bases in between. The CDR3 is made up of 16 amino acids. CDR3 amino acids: CASSLLFVRNTGELFF. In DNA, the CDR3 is TGTGCCAGCAGCTTATTGTTTGTCCGGAACACCGGGGAGCTGTTTTTT.

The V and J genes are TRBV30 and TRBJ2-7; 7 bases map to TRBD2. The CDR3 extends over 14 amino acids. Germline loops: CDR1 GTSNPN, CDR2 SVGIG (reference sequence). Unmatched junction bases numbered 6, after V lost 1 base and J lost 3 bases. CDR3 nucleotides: TGTGCCTGGAGTGCCGGGACTACAGTCTACGAGCAGTACTTC. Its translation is CAWSAGTTVYEQYF.

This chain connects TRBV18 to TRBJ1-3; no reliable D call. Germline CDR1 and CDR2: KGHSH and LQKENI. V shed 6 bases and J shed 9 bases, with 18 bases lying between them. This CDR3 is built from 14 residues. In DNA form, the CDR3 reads TGTGCCAGCTCCGTGGGAGAGGTCGGCTTCACCATATATTTT. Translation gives CASSVGEVGFTIYF. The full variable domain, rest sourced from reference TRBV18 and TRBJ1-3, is NAGVMQNPRHLVRRRGQEARLRCSPMKGHSHVYWYRQLPEEGLKFMVYLQKENIIDESGMPKERFSAEFPKEGPSILRIQQVVRGDSAAYFCASSVGEVGFTIYFGEGSWLTVV.

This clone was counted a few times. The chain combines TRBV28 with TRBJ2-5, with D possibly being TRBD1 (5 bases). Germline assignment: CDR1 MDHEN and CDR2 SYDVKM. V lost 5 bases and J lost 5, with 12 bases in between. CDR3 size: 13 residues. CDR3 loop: CASSNPGWETQYF. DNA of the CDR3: TGTGCCAGCAGTAATCCAGGGTGGGAGACCCAGTACTTC. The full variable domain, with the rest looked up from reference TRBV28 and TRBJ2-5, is DVKVTQSSRYLVKRTGEKVFLECVQDMDHENMFWYRQDPGLGLRLIYFSYDVKMKEKGDIPEGYSVSREKKERFSLILESASTNQTSMYLCASSNPGWETQYFGPGTRLLVL.

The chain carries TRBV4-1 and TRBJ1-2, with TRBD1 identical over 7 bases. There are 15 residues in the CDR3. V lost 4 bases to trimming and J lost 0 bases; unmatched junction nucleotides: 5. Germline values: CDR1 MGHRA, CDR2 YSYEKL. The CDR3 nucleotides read TGCGCCAGCAGCCCAGGACAGGTATCTAACTATGGCTACACCTTC. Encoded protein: CASSPGQVSNYGYTF.

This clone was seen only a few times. The CDR3 is CASTAWGTEAFF. The CDR3 nucleotides are TGTGCCAGTACCGCCTGGGGCACTGAAGCTTTCTTT. The gene calls are TRBV19 and TRBJ1-1; no firm D call. With 7 bases removed from V and 4 bases from J, the gap between germline ends came to 10 bases. The V gene's germline CDR1 is LNHDA and CDR2 SQIVND (reference sequence). CDR3 length: 12 amino acids.

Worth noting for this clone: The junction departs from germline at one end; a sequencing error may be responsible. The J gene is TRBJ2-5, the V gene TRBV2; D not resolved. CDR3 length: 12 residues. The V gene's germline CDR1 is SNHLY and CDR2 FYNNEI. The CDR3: CAGSDRAETQYF. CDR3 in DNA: TGTGCCGGCAGTGATCGGGCGGAGACCCAGTACTTC.

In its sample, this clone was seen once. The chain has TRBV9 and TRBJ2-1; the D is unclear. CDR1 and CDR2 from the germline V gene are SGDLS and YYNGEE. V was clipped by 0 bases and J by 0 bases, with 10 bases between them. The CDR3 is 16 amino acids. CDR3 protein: CASSVEGTISYNEQFF. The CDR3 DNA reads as TGTGCCAGCAGCGTAGAGGGTACGATCTCCTACAATGAGCAGTTCTTC.

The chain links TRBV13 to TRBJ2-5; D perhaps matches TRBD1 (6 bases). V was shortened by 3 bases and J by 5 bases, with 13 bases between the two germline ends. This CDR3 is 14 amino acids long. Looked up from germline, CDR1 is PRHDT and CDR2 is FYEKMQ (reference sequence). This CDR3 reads CASSFRTASETQYF. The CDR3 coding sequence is TGTGCCAGCAGCTTCCGGACAGCTAGCGAGACCCAGTACTTC.

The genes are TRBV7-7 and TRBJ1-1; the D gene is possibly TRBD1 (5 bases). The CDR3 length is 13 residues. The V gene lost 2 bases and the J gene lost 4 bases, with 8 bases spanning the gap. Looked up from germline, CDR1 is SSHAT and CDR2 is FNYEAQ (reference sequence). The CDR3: CASSLSGSTEAFF. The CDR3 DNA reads TGTGCCAGCAGCTTATCAGGGAGCACTGAAGCTTTCTTT.

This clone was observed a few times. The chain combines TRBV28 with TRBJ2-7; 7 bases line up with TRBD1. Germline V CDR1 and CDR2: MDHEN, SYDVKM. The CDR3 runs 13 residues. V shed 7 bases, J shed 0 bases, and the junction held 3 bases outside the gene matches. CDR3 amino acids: CASNRGSSYEQYF. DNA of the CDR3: TGTGCCAGCAACAGGGGAAGCTCCTACGAGCAGTACTTC.

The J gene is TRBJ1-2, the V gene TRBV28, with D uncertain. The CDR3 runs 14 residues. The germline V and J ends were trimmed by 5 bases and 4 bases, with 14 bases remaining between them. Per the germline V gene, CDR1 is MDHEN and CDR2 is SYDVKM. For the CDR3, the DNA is TGTGCCAGCAGTCTATCGGTAGGAGGCTATGGCTACACCTTC. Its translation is CASSLSVGGYGYTF.

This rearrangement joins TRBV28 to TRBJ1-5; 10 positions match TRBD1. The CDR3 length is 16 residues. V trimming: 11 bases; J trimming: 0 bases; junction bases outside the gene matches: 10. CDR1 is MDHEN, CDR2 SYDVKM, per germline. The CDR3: CAGGTGELYSNQPQHF. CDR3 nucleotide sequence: TGTGCCGGGGGGACAGGGGAACTTTATAGCAATCAGCCCCAGCATTTT.

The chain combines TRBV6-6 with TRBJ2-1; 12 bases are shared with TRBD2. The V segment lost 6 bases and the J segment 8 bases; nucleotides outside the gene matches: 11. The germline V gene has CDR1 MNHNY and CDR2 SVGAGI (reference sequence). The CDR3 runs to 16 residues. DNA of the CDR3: TGTGCCAGCAGAAAAAGACTAGCGGGAGATTTGGATGAGCAGTTCTTC. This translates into CASRKRLAGDLDEQFF.

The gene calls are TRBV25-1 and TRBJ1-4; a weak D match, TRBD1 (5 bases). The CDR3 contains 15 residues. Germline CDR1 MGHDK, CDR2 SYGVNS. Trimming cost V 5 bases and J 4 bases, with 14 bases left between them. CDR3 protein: CASSRAGKYNEKLFF. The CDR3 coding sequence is TGTGCCAGCAGTCGGGCAGGGAAGTATAATGAAAAACTGTTTTTT.

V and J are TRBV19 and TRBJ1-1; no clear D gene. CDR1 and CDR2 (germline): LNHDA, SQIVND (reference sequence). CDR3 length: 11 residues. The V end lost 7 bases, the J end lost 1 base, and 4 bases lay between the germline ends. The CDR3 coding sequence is TGTGCCAGTAAGACGAACACTGAAGCTTTCTTT. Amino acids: CASKTNTEAFF. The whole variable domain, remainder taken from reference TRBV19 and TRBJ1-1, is DGGITQSPKYLFRKEGQNVTLSCEQNLNHDAMYWYRQDPGQGLRLIYYSQIVNDFQKGDIAEGYSVSREKKESFPLTVTSAQKNPTAFYLCASKTNTEAFFGQGTRLTVV.

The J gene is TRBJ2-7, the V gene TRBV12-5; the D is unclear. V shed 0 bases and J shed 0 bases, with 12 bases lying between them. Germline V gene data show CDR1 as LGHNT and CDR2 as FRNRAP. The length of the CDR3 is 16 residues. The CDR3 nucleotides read TGTGCTAGTGGTTTGGTAATACTCAACTACTCCTACGAGCAGTACTTC. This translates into CASGLVILNYSYEQYF.

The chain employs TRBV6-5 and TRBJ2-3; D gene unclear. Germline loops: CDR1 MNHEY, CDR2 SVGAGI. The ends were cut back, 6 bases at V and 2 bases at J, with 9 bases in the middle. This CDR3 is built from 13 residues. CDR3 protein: CASRMTHTDTQYF. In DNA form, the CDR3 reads TGTGCCAGCAGGATGACGCACACAGATACGCAGTATTTT.